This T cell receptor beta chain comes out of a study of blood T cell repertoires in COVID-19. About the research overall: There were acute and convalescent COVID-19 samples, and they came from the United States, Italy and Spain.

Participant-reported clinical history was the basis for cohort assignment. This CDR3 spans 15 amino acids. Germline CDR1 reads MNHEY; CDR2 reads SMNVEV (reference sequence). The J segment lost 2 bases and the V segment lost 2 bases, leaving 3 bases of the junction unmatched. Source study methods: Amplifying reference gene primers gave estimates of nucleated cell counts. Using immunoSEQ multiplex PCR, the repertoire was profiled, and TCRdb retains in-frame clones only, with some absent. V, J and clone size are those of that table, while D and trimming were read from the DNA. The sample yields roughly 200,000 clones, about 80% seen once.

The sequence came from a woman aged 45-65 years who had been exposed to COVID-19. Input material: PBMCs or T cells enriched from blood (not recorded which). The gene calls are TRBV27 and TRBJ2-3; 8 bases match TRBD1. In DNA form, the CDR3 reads TGTGCCAGCAGTTTAAGGACAGGGCCCACAGATACGCAGTATTTT. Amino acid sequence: CASSLRTGPTDTQYF.